One T cell receptor beta chain is described in this entry. The CDR3 totals 15 residues. The germline gives CDR1 SGHDT, CDR2 YYEEEE. Trimming took 4 bases from V and 3 from J; bases not matched to a gene: 5. This entry comes from a study of blood T cell repertoires in COVID-19. Study-wide context: The United States, Italy and Spain provided the acute and convalescent COVID-19 samples. From T cells, B-cell-depleted T cells, or PBMCs came the material, which was cDNA or gDNA.

Produced via immunoSEQ multiplex PCR; TCRdb's table is partial and in-frame only. Among 77,000 or so clones listed, 70% to 90% were seen once. The specimen was peripheral blood. This sequence joins TRBV5-6 and TRBJ2-1; 9 bases fit TRBD2. The receptor was derived from a man aged 50 or older with active COVID-19. The CDR3 DNA reads as TGTGCCAGCAGCAGACTAGCGGCGTACTACAATGAGCAGTTCTTC. Its translation: CASSRLAAYYNEQFF.